A single sample is the source of the 5 T cell receptor beta chains below, sequenced in a study of blood T cell repertoires in COVID-19 (dated by TCRdb to the early 2020s). The library relied on the immunoSEQ multiplex PCR assay. Entries here come from immuneACCESS through TCRdb and include only in-frame sequences with V and J called. Some clones fail to appear in such tables; in the studies checked, an unresolved V gene covers under half of the shortfall, and the cause of the remainder is unknown. The table for this sample lists over 200,000 clones; around 85% of them were counted only once. 5.1% of the sample belongs to the ten largest clones. The source material was peripheral blood. The receptors originated from a human donor in a cohort sampled during active COVID-19.

This chain links TRBV28 with TRBJ2-4; TRBD1 matches at 8 bases. The CDR3 runs 16 residues. Germline CDR1 and CDR2: MDHEN and SYDVKM. V lost 5 bases and J lost 8; bases outside the gene matches: 14. CDR3 residues: CASSAPRQGMMDIQYF. The CDR3, as DNA: TGTGCCAGCAGTGCCCCAAGACAGGGGATGATGGACATTCAGTACTTC.

The gene calls are TRBV7-2 and TRBJ2-5, with 7 bases identical to TRBD2. The germline CDR1 and CDR2 sequences are SGHTA and FQGNSA. The CDR3 totals 16 residues. V lost 5 bases, J lost 2 bases, and 11 bases stayed unmatched. The CDR3 protein is CASSPVIGRRQETQYF. CDR3 in DNA: TGTGCCAGCAGCCCCGTTATCGGGAGGCGGCAAGAGACCCAGTACTTC.

The rearrangement joins TRBV6-5 to TRBJ2-5; perhaps TRBD1 as D (6 bases). CDR3 length: 14 residues. Trimming took off 6 bases at V and 0 bases at J, with 11 bases between the two ends. The germline V gene encodes CDR1 MNHEY and CDR2 SVGAGI. Here the CDR3 DNA reads TGTGCCAGCAGGGCCCAGGGGTACCAAGAGACCCAGTACTTC. Its protein is CASRAQGYQETQYF.

The chain links TRBV27 to TRBJ2-5; the match to TRBD1 covers 7 bases. The CDR3 has 14 residues. Germline assignment: CDR1 MNHEY and CDR2 SMNVEV (reference sequence). V dropped 6 bases and J dropped 5; count of bases not matched to a gene: 9. The CDR3: CASRLTGYGETQYF. In DNA, the CDR3 is TGTGCCAGCAGACTGACAGGGTACGGGGAGACCCAGTACTTC.

This clone came up once. CDR3 nucleotides: TGCGCCACCGCCTCTACAGCCTCTGGGGCCAACGTCCTGACTTTC. This encodes CATASTASGANVLTF. The V gene is TRBV5-1, the J gene TRBJ2-6, with D unresolved. V shed 9 bases and J shed 0 bases, with 13 bases lying between them. In germline, CDR1 is SGHRS, CDR2 YFSETQ. This CDR3 region has 15 residues. Drawing the rest from reference TRBV5-1 and TRBJ2-6, the complete variable domain is KAGVTQTPRYLIKTRGQQVTLSCSPISGHRSVSWYQQTPGQGLQFLFEYFSETQRNKGNFPGRFSGRQFSNSRSEMNVSTLELGDSALYLCATASTASGANVLTFGAGSRLTVL.